The rows below give T cell receptor beta chains drawn from one sample of a study of blood T cell repertoires in COVID-19. Only in-frame clones appear in the TCRdb table, and some are missing; sequencing was by immunoSEQ multiplex PCR. Found here are some 200,000 clones, about 86% of them singletons; the top ten hold roughly 1.3%. Sequencing was performed on PBMCs or T cells enriched from blood (not recorded which). These receptors originate from a woman between 40 and 50 years old with acute COVID-19. The CDR3 runs from the conserved cysteine through the conserved F or W. D genes are given only for firm matches. Clone size is given for some rows only: seen once, a few or many times, or a class if the clone is expanded.

j_call clone_size d_call v_call cdr3_aa cdr3_nt
TRBJ1-1 once - TRBV3-1/TRBV3-2 CASSRSDIWTEAFF TGTGCCAGCAGCCGATCGGACATCTGGACTGAAGCTTTCTTT
TRBJ1-1 - TRBD1 TRBV4-1 CASSKGAGRTEAFF TGCGCCAGCAGCAAGGGGGCAGGGAGGACTGAAGCTTTCTTT
TRBJ2-1 - - TRBV9 CASSASLRGELSYNEQFF TGTGCCAGCAGTGCTTCACTCCGAGGAGAACTCTCCTACAATGAGCAGTTCTTC
TRBJ2-2 many TRBD2 TRBV4-3 CASSVGSGVVTGELFF TGCGCCAGCAGCGTCGGTAGCGGGGTGGTTACCGGGGAGCTGTTTTTT
TRBJ1-1 - - TRBV3-1/TRBV3-2 CASSRTNTEAFF TGTGCCAGCAGCCGAACTAACACTGAAGCTTTCTTT
TRBJ1-1 - TRBD1 TRBV28 CASSLTGVQAFF TGTGCCAGCAGTTTAACAGGGGTGCAAGCTTTCTTT
TRBJ2-3 many - TRBV29-1 CSVAPTVTFSTDTQYF TGCAGCGTTGCCCCTACAGTGACCTTCAGCACAGATACGCAGTATTTT
TRBJ1-3 - - TRBV7-9 CASSPSRGSGNTIYF TGTGCCAGCAGCCCTTCACGAGGCTCTGGAAACACCATATATTTT
TRBJ2-3 once - TRBV5-6 CASSSTKTQYF TGTGCCAGCAGTTCGACAAAGACGCAGTATTTT
TRBJ2-7 once TRBD2 TRBV5-4 CASTSRGSYEQYF TGTGCCAGCACCAGTCGCGGGAGCTACGAGCAGTACTTC
TRBJ2-7 - - TRBV7-8 CASSSYGAGQYF TGTGCCAGCAGCTCCTACGGTGCGGGGCAGTACTTC
TRBJ2-1 - TRBD2 TRBV7-2 CASSSWTSGGKEQFF TGTGCCAGCAGCTCATGGACTAGCGGGGGGAAAGAGCAGTTCTTC
TRBJ1-1 - - TRBV5-5 CASSLYMTAEAFF TGTGCCAGCAGCTTGTACATGACAGCTGAAGCTTTCTTT
TRBJ1-5 - - TRBV10-3 CATSSGNNQPQHF TGTGCCACGTCATCAGGAAACAATCAGCCCCAGCATTTT
TRBJ1-1 - - TRBV19 CASSIPRANTEAFF TGTGCCAGTAGTATACCCAGGGCCAACACTGAAGCTTTCTTT
TRBJ2-1 - - TRBV11-2 CASSPRVGYNEQFF TGTGCCAGCAGCCCCCGAGTTGGTTACAATGAGCAGTTCTTC
TRBJ2-2 once - TRBV7-2 CASPATGTKNTGELFF TGTGCCAGCCCTGCTACCGGGACAAAGAACACCGGGGAGCTGTTTTTT
TRBJ1-5 - - TRBV2 CASRRGTAMRPQHF TGTGCCAGCAGACGCGGGACGGCGATGCGGCCCCAGCATTTT
TRBJ1-2 - - TRBV7-9 CASSLPRQTYGYTF TGTGCCAGCAGCTTACCTAGACAGACCTATGGCTACACCTTC
TRBJ2-1 - TRBD1 TRBV11-2 CASSFRTGGSYNEQFF TGTGCCAGCAGCTTCCGGACAGGGGGCTCTTACAATGAGCAGTTCTTC
TRBJ1-6 - - TRBV11-2 CASSTSGGGGSPLHF TGTGCCAGCTCAACCTCCGGGGGGGGCGGTTCACCCCTCCACTTT
TRBJ2-5 - - TRBV18 CASSSRTVQGTQYF TGTGCCAGCTCATCAAGGACAGTCCAAGGGACCCAGTACTTC
TRBJ1-1 - - TRBV10-3 CAISESIGANTEAFF TGTGCCATCAGTGAGTCGATAGGGGCGAACACTGAAGCTTTCTTT
TRBJ1-1 few TRBD1 TRBV12-3/TRBV12-4 CASRSTGRAAFF TGTGCCAGCAGATCGACAGGGAGAGCGGCTTTCTTT
TRBJ2-2 few TRBD2 TRBV11-2 CASSRTLAGGGTGELFF TGTGCCAGCAGCCGAACACTAGCGGGGGGTGGCACCGGGGAGCTGTTTTTT
TRBJ2-1 - TRBD2 TRBV5-1 CASSLGKIAGGSNEQFF TGCGCCAGCAGCTTGGGGAAAATAGCGGGAGGTTCCAATGAGCAGTTCTTC
TRBJ1-5 - TRBD1 TRBV12-3/TRBV12-4 CASRYRGNQPQHF TGTGCCAGCAGATACAGGGGGAATCAGCCCCAGCATTTT
TRBJ1-4 - TRBD1 TRBV3-1/TRBV3-2 CASSQDYRGLDEKLFF TGTGCCAGCAGCCAAGACTACAGGGGGCTGGATGAAAAACTGTTTTTT
TRBJ1-3 few TRBD1 TRBV29-1 CSAGTGAGNTIYF TGCAGCGCCGGAACAGGGGCTGGAAACACCATATATTTT
TRBJ1-6 - - TRBV19 CASSIRGRLHSPLHF TGTGCCAGTAGTATTAGGGGTAGACTTCATTCACCCCTCCACTTT